One T cell receptor (beta chain) is described in this entry. Only in-frame clones appear in the TCRdb table, and some are missing; sequencing was by immunoSEQ multiplex PCR. Seen here are around 50,000 clones, around 90% observed once, and the top ten hold roughly 0.61%. This entry is derived from a study of T cell changes during pregnancy in multiple sclerosis. The CDR3 covers 17 residues. Deletions cut 5 bases from V and 1 base from J, with 21 bases between. The germline CDR1 and CDR2 sequences are MDHEN and SYDVKM. This chain connects TRBV28 to TRBJ2-7, with D tentatively TRBD1 (6 bases). The origin of this receptor is a female donor in good health, enrolled as a control in a pregnancy study. Specimen: CD4+ T cells from peripheral blood mononuclear cells, collected after pregnancy. CDR3 nucleotide sequence: TGTGCCAGCAGTCTTTATGGCCCCCGGGACACTTCCTACGAGCAGTACTTC. Protein: CASSLYGPRDTSYEQYF.